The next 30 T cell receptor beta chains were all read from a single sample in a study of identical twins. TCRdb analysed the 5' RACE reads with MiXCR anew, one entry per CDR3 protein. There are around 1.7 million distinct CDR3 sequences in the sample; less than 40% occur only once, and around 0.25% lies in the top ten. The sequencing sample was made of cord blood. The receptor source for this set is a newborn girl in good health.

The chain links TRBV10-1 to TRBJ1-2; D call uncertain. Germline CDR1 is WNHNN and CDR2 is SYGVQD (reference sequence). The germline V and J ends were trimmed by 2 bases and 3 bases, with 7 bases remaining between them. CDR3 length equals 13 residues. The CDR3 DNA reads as TGCGCCAGCAGTGAGACGCCCGACTATGGCTACACCTTC. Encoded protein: CASSETPDYGYTF.

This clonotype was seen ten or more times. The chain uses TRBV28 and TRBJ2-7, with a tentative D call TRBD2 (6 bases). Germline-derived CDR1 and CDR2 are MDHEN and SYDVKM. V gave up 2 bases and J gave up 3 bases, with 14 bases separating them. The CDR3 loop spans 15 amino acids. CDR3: CASSLPGVVGYEQYF. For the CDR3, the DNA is TGTGCCAGCAGTTTACCGGGAGTGGTGGGCTACGAGCAGTACTTC.

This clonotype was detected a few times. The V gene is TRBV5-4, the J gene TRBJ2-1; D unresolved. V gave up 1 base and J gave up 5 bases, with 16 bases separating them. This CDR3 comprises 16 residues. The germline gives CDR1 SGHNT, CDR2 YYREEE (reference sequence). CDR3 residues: CASSLSRGLSNNEQFF. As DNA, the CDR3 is TGTGCCAGCAGCTTGTCTCGAGGTCTCTCTAACAATGAGCAGTTCTTC. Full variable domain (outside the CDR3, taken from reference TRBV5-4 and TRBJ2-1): ETGVTQSPTHLIKTRGQQVTLRCSSQSGHNTVSWYQQALGQGPQFIFQYYREEENGRGNFPPRFSGLQFPNYSSELNVNALELDDSALYLCASSLSRGLSNNEQFFGPGTRLTVL.

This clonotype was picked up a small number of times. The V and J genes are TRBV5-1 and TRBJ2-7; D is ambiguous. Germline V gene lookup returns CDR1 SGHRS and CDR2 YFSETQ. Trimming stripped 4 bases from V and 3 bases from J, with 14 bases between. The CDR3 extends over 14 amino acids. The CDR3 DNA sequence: TGCGCCAGCAGCGTTGTCAACCCCCTCTACGAGCAGTACTTC. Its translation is CASSVVNPLYEQYF.

CDR3 loop: CASSLSGTPPSYEQYF. The CDR3 nucleotides are TGTGCCAGCAGCCTATCCGGGACACCACCCTCCTACGAGCAGTACTTC. This sequence joins TRBV7-2 and TRBJ2-7, with D maybe TRBD1 (6 bases). CDR3 length equals 16 residues. Germline-derived CDR1 and CDR2 are SGHTA and FQGNSA. Trimming took off 5 bases at V and 0 bases at J, with 17 bases between the two ends.

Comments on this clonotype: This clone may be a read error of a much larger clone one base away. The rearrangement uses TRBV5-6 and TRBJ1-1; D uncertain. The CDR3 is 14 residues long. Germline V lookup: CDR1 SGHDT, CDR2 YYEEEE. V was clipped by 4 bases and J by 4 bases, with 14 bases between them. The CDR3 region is CASSLNRVSTEAFF. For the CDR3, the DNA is TGTGCCAGCAGCCTCAACCGGGTGAGCACTGAAGCTTTCTTT.

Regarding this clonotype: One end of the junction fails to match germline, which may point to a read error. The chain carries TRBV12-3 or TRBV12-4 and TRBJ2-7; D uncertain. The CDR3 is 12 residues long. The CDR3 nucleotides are TGTGCCAGCAGGAGGAACTCCTGCGAGCAGTACTTC. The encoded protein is CASRRNSCEQYF.

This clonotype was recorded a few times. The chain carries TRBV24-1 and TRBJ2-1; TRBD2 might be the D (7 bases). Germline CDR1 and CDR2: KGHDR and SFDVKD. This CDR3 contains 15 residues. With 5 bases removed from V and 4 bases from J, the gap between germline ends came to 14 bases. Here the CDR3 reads CATSAGRGAYNEQFF. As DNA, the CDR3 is TGTGCCACCAGTGCTGGCCGGGGGGCGTACAATGAGCAGTTCTTC.

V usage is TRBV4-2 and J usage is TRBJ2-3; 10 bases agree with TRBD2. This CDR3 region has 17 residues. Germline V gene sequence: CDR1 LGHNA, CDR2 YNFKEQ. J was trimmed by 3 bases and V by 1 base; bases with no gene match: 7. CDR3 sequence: CASSQVLAGVATDTQYF. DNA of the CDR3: TGTGCCAGCAGCCAAGTTCTAGCGGGGGTTGCAACAGATACGCAGTATTTT.

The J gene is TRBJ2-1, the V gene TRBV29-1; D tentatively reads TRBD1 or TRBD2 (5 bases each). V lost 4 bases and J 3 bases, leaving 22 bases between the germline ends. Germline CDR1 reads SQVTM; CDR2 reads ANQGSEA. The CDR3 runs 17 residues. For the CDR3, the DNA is TGCAGCGTTGTGGCGGGCGGGCCGGGGCAGCTCTACAATGAGCAGTTCTTC. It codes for CSVVAGGPGQLYNEQFF.

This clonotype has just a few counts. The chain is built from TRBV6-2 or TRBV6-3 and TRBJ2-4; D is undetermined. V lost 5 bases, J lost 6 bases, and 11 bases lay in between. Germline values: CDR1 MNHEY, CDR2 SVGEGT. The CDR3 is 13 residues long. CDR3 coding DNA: TGTGCCAGCAGTCGCGGATACCTAAACATTCAGTACTTC. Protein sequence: CASSRGYLNIQYF.

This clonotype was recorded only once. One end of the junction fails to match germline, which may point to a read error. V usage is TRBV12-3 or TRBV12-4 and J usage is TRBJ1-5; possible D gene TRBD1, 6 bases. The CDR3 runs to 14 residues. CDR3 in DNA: TGTGCCGGCAGTTTTGGGGGGCGCGGTCAGCCCCAGCATTTT. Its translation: CAGSFGGRGQPQHF.

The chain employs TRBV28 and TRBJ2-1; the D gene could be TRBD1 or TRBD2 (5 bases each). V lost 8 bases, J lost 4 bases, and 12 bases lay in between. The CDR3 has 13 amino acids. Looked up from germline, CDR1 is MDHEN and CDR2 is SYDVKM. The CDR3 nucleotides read TGTGCCAGCCAGGGATGGACTTACAATGAGCAGTTCTTC. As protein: CASQGWTYNEQFF.

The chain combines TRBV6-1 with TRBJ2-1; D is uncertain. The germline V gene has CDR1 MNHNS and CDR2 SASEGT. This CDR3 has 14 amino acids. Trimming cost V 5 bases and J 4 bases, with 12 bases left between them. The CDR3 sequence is CASSPFGLYNEQFF. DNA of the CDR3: TGTGCCAGCAGTCCCTTCGGGCTTTACAATGAGCAGTTCTTC.

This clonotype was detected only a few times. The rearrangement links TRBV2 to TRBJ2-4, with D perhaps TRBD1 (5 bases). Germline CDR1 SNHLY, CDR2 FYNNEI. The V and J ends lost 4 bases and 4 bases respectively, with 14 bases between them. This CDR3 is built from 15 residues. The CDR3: CASSADSGRKNIQYF. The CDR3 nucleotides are TGTGCCAGCAGTGCTGACAGTGGAAGGAAAAACATTCAGTACTTC.

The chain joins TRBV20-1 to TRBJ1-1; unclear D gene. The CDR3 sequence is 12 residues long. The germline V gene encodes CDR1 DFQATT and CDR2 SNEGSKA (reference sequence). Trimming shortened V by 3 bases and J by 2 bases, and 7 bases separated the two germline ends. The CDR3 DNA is TGCAGTGCTAGCACGGACAACACTGAAGCTTTCTTT. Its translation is CSASTDNTEAFF.

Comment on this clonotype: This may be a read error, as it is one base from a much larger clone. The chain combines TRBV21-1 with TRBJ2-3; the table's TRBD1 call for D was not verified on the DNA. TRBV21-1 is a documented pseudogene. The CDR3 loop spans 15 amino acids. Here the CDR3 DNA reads TGTGCCAGCAGCAATGTCGAAGGGGACGGTCATACGCAGTATTTT. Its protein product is CASSNVEGDGHTQYF.

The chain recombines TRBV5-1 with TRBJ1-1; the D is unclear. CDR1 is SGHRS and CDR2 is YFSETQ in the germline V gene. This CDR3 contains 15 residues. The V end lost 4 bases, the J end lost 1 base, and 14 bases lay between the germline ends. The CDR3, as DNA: TGCGCCAGCAGCCAATGGGAGGGTCAGAACACTGAAGCTTTCTTT. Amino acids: CASSQWEGQNTEAFF.

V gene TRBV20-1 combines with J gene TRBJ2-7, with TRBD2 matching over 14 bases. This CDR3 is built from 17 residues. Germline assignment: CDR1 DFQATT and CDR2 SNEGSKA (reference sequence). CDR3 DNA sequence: TGCAGGGCCGTGGGGACTAGCGGGAGAGGGCGCTCCTACGAGCAGTACTTC. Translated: CRAVGTSGRGRSYEQYF.

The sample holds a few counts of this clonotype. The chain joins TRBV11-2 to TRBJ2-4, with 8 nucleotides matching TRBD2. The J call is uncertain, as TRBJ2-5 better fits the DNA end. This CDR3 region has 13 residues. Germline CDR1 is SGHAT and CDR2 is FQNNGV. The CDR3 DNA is TGTGCCAGTACAGCGGGAGTATCGGAGACCCAGTACTTC. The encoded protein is CASTAGVSETQYF.

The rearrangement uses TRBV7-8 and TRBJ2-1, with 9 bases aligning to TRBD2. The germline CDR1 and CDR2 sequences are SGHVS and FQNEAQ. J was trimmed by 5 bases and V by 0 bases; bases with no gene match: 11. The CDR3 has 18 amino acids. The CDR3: CASSLAPALAGFDNEQFF. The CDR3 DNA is TGTGCCAGCAGCTTAGCCCCAGCTCTAGCGGGATTCGACAATGAGCAGTTCTTC.

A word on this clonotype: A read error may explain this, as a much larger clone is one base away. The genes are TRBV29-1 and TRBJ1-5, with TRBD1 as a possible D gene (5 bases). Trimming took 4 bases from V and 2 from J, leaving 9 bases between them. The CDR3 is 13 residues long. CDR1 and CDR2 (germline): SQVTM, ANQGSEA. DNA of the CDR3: TGCAGCGTTGGGAAAGGGGGCAATCAGCCCCAGCATTTT. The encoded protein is CSVGKGGNQPQHF.

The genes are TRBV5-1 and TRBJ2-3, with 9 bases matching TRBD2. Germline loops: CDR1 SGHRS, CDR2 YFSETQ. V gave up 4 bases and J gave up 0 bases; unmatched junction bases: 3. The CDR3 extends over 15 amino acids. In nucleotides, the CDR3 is TGCGCCAGCAGCCAGCGGGAGGAGAGCACAGATACGCAGTATTTT. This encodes CASSQREESTDTQYF.

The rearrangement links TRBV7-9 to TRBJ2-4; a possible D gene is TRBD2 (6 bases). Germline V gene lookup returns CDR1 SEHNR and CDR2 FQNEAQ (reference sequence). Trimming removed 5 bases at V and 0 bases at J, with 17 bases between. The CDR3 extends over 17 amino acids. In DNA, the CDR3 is TGTGCCAGCAGCCTTTCGGGACTTAACCTAGCCAAAAACATTCAGTACTTC. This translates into CASSLSGLNLAKNIQYF.

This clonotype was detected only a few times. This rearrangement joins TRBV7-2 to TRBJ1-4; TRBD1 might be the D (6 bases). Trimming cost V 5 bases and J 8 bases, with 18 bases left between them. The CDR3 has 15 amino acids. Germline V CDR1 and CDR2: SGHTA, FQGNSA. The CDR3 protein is CASSLTRGAVEKLFF. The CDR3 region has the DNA TGTGCCAGCAGCCTAACACGGGGGGCGGTCGAAAAACTGTTTTTT.

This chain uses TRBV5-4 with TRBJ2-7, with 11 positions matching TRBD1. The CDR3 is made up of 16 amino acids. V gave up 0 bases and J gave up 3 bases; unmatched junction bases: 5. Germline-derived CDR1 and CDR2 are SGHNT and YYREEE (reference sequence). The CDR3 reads CASSLGPGQGDYEQYF. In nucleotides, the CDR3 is TGTGCCAGCAGCTTGGGCCCGGGACAGGGGGACTACGAGCAGTACTTC.

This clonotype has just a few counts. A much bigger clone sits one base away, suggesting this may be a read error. CDR3 DNA: TGTGCCAGCAGCCCACAGGGTAGCTCCTACAATGAGCAGTACTTC. Its translation is CASSPQGSSYNEQYF. The chain employs TRBV7-2 and TRBJ2-7; the D gene is possibly TRBD1 (6 bases). The CDR3 is 15 residues long. V was cut by 5 bases and J by 7 bases, with 21 bases left in between. CDR1 is SGHTA, CDR2 FQGNSA, per germline.

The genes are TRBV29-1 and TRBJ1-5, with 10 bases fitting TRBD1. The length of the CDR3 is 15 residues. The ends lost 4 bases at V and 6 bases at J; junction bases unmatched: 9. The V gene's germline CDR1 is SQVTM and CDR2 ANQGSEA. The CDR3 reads CSVATGTGAFQPQHF. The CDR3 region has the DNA TGCAGCGTTGCCACTGGGACAGGGGCGTTTCAGCCCCAGCATTTT.

The CDR3 protein is CAIRAGGSSYNEQFF. Here the CDR3 DNA reads TGTGCCATCAGGGCAGGAGGCAGCTCCTACAATGAGCAGTTCTTC. J is TRBJ2-1 and V is TRBV10-3, with a tentative D call TRBD2 (5 bases). V was clipped by 6 bases and J by 0 bases, with 12 bases between them. CDR1 is ENHRY and CDR2 is SYGVKD in the germline V gene. The CDR3 is 15 residues long.

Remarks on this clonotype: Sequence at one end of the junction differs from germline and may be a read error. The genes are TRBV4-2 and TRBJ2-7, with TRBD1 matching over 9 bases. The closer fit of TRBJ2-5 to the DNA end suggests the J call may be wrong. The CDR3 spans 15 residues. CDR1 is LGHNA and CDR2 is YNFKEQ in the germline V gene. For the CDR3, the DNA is TGTGCCAGCAGCCAGAGACAGGGGGTGCAAGGGACCCAGTACTTC. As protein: CASSQRQGVQGTQYF.